Reported below is one TCR beta chain. Its antigen is unidentified. The CDR3 contains 13 residues. CDR1 is MDHEN, CDR2 SYDVKM, per germline. V was shortened by 2 bases and J by 2 bases, with 7 bases between the two germline ends. This sample is part of a study of cytomegalovirus exposure and HLA in healthy donors. Study information: Earlier work reported 117 million unique TCR beta sequences from roughly 180 million T cells.

Study findings and constraints: One cluster of highly shared sequence variants probably arose as a sequencing artifact. Prior analysis indicated that the majority of TCR beta V segments exhibited productivity approximately 87% or approximately 30% of the time. Among TCR beta chains, those listed as cytomegalovirus-associated numbered approximately 150.

PCR primers comprised 60 Vbeta and 13 Jbeta primers. Sequencing used immunoSEQ multiplex PCR; TCRdb keeps in-frame clones, though not all of them. Among 130,000 or so clones listed, about 79% were seen once. Specimen: PBMCs. The rearrangement uses TRBV28 and TRBJ2-7; D is undetermined. The source is a woman between 18 and 30 years old in good health and CMV-seropositive. CDR3 region: CASSLTGTYEQYF. CDR3 in DNA: TGTGCCAGCAGTTTAACCGGTACCTACGAGCAGTACTTC.